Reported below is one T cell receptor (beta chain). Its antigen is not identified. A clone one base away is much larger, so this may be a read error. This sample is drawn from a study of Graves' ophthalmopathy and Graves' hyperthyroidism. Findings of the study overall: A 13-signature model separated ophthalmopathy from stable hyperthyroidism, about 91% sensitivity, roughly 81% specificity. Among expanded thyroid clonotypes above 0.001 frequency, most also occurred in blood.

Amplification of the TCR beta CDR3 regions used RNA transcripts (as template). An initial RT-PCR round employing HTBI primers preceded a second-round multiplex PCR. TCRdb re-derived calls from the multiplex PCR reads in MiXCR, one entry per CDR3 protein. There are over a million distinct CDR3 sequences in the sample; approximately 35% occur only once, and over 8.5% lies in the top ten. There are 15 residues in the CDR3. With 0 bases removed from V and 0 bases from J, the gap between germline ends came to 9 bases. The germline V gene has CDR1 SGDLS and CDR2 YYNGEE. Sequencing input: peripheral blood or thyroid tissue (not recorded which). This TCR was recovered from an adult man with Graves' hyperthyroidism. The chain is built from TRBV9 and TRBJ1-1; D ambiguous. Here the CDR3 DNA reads TGTGCCAGCAGCGTAGGTTACGGGGTGAACACTGAAGCTTTCTTT. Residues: CASSVGYGVNTEAFF. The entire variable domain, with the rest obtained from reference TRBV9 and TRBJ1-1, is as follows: DSGVTQTPKHLITATGQRVTLRCSPRSGDLSVYWYQQSLDQGLQFLIQYYNGEERAKGNILERFSAQQFPDLHSELNLSSLELGDSALYFCASSVGYGVNTEAFFGQGTRLTVV.